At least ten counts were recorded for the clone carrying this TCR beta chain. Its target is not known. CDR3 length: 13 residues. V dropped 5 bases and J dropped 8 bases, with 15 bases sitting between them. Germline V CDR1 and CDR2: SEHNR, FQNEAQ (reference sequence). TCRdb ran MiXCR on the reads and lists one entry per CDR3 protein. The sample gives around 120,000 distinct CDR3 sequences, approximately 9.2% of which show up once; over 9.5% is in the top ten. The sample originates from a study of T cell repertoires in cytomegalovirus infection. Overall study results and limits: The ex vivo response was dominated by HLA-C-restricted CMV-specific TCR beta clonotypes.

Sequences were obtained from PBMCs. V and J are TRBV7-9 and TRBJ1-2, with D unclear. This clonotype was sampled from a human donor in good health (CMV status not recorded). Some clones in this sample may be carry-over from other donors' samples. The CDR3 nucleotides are TGTGCCAGCAGCCCGAATCCACTCTTCGGCTACACCTTC. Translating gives CASSPNPLFGYTF.